A single sample gave rise to the 27 T cell receptor beta chains below, sequenced in a study of T cells after posttransplantation cyclophosphamide. The naive gate required viable CD3+CD4+ or CD3+CD8+ cells with CCR7+CD45RA+CD45RO-CD95-CD27+CD28+ phenotype. Profiled with immunoSEQ multiplex PCR; TCRdb holds only in-frame clones, not every one. The repertoire holds about 30,000 clones, with 91% as singletons. The sequenced material came from naive CD4+ T cells sorted from blood. The receptors originated from a man younger than 40 in good health and a related stem cell transplant donor.

This clone was counted once. The J gene is TRBJ1-4, the V gene TRBV5-1; D call uncertain. Germline V gene lookup returns CDR1 SGHRS and CDR2 YFSETQ. Trimming removed 1 base at V and 0 bases at J, with 7 bases between. This CDR3 spans 15 amino acids. The CDR3: CASSLRSTTNEKLFF. The CDR3 coding sequence is TGCGCCAGCAGCTTGCGGTCAACAACTAATGAAAAACTGTTTTTT. Full variable domain (missing parts from reference TRBV5-1 and TRBJ1-4): KAGVTQTPRYLIKTRGQQVTLSCSPISGHRSVSWYQQTPGQGLQFLFEYFSETQRNKGNFPGRFSGRQFSNSRSEMNVSTLELGDSALYLCASSLRSTTNEKLFFGSGTQLSVL.

V and J are TRBV6-5 and TRBJ2-2; weak D call: TRBD1 (6 bases). The CDR3 has 13 residues. The V gene's germline CDR1 is MNHEY and CDR2 SVGAGI. Trimming stripped 4 bases from V and 5 bases from J, with 8 bases between. The CDR3 protein is CASSLQGTGELFF. Written as DNA, the CDR3 is TGTGCCAGCAGTTTACAGGGTACCGGGGAGCTGTTTTTT.

This chain connects TRBV6-1 to TRBJ1-2; TRBD1 agrees at 8 bases. The CDR3 is made up of 14 amino acids. The germline CDR1 and CDR2 sequences are MNHNS and SASEGT. V shed 5 bases, J shed 2 bases, and the junction held 4 bases outside the gene matches. The CDR3 spells CASSPRQGNYGYTF. The CDR3 DNA sequence: TGTGCCAGCAGTCCTCGACAGGGGAACTATGGCTACACCTTC.

The J gene is TRBJ2-7, the V gene TRBV11-2; D is perhaps TRBD1 (5 bases). V gave up 1 base and J gave up 6 bases, with 13 bases separating them. CDR1 SGHAT and CDR2 FQNNGV come from the germline V gene. The CDR3 is 14 residues long. In DNA form, the CDR3 reads TGTGCCAGCAGCTTAGGCACAGGTTTGGGCGAGCAGTACTTC. This codes for CASSLGTGLGEQYF.

The chain is built from TRBV19 and TRBJ1-5; TRBD1 is a possible D gene (5 bases). Trimming pared 3 bases from V and 4 bases from J, leaving 13 bases between. Germline CDR1 and CDR2: LNHDA and SQIVND (reference sequence). The CDR3 extends over 15 amino acids. DNA of the CDR3: TGTGCCAGTAGTATCGGAAGGGGCTTAAATCAGCCCCAGCATTTT. The encoded protein is CASSIGRGLNQPQHF.

V gene TRBV19 combines with J gene TRBJ1-2; no reliable D call. With 2 bases removed from V and 2 bases from J, the gap between germline ends came to 15 bases. The germline V gene has CDR1 LNHDA and CDR2 SQIVND (reference sequence). This CDR3 has 16 residues. CDR3 loop: CASSILARGPNYGYTF. CDR3 bases: TGTGCCAGTAGTATACTCGCCCGGGGTCCGAACTATGGCTACACCTTC.

This rearrangement joins TRBV14 to TRBJ2-3, with 10 nucleotides matching TRBD1. With 1 base clipped from V and 4 bases from J, the junction kept 5 bases outside the gene matches. CDR1 is SGHDN and CDR2 is FVKESK in the germline V gene. The CDR3 contains 16 residues. Here the CDR3 reads CASSQGGQGRADTQYF. For the CDR3, the DNA is TGTGCCAGCAGCCAAGGGGGACAGGGGAGAGCAGATACGCAGTATTTT.

The rearrangement joins TRBV6-4 to TRBJ1-1; 7 nucleotides align to TRBD1. With 4 bases clipped from V and 3 bases from J, the junction kept 5 bases outside the gene matches. The CDR3 runs 14 residues. Germline V gene sequence: CDR1 MRHNA, CDR2 SNTAGT. The CDR3 nucleotides read TGTGCCAGCAGTGTAACAGGGGCGGACACTGAAGCTTTCTTT. This codes for CASSVTGADTEAFF.

The chain joins TRBV6-6 to TRBJ1-2; D possibly corresponds to TRBD1 (5 bases). CDR1 and CDR2 (germline): MNHNY, SVGAGI (reference sequence). V lost 6 bases, J lost 1 base, and 9 bases lay in between. The CDR3 runs to 13 residues. CDR3 coding DNA: TGTGCCAGCAGCCGGGGACTTAACTATGGCTACACCTTC. Amino acids: CASSRGLNYGYTF.

This clone was counted once. The CDR3 nucleotides read TGTGCCAGCAGCGTAGCAGCGGGGGGGCCATACGAGCAGTACTTC. Protein sequence: CASSVAAGGPYEQYF. The gene calls are TRBV9 and TRBJ2-7, with 10 bases fitting TRBD2. Germline CDR1 is SGDLS and CDR2 is YYNGEE. The CDR3 length is 15 residues. Trimming took 0 bases from V and 4 from J; bases not matched to a gene: 4.

The chain uses TRBV11-3 and TRBJ2-3; 8 bases agree with TRBD1. The ends lost 1 base at V and 3 bases at J; junction bases unmatched: 6. Looked up from germline, CDR1 is SGHNT and CDR2 is YENEEA. This CDR3 contains 16 residues. Here the CDR3 reads CASSLGTGLGTDTQYF. The CDR3 DNA is TGTGCCAGCAGCTTAGGGACAGGGTTGGGGACAGATACGCAGTATTTT.

The V gene is TRBV6-1, the J gene TRBJ1-1; TRBD1 matches at 8 bases. V gave up 2 bases and J gave up 11 bases; unmatched junction bases: 10. Germline V gene lookup returns CDR1 MNHNS and CDR2 SASEGT. The CDR3 is made up of 14 amino acids. In DNA form, the CDR3 reads TGTGCCAGCAGTGAATTATTAGGACAGGGTCAGGCTTTCTTT. Residues: CASSELLGQGQAFF.

J is TRBJ1-1 and V is TRBV5-1, with a weak D call TRBD1 (5 bases). The germline V and J ends were trimmed by 3 bases and 1 base, with 10 bases remaining between them. The CDR3 sequence is 14 residues long. Germline CDR1 and CDR2: SGHRS and YFSETQ. The CDR3 DNA reads as TGCGCCAGCAGCTCGTTGACAGAGAACACTGAAGCTTTCTTT. Translated: CASSSLTENTEAFF.

The V call is TRBV9, the J call TRBJ1-1, with D perhaps TRBD1 (6 bases). The V end lost 0 bases, the J end lost 4 bases, and 13 bases lay between the germline ends. The CDR3 runs 15 residues. CDR1 SGDLS and CDR2 YYNGEE come from the germline V gene. The CDR3: CASSVDGQGFTEAFF. Here the CDR3 DNA reads TGTGCCAGCAGCGTAGACGGGCAGGGGTTCACTGAAGCTTTCTTT.

V usage is TRBV7-8 and J usage is TRBJ2-7, with D possibly TRBD1 on 8 matching bases. The CDR3 sequence is 16 residues long. Germline V gene sequence: CDR1 SGHVS, CDR2 FQNEAQ. V lost 4 bases and J lost 8, with 24 bases in between. CDR3 sequence (DNA): TGTGCCAGCAGCTCGTCACGGGGGGACAGGTCCTTGAAGCAGTACTTC. Protein sequence: CASSSSRGDRSLKQYF.

This clone has only one observation. The chain joins TRBV12-5 to TRBJ1-2; D remains unclear. Trimming cost V 2 bases and J 3 bases, with 13 bases left between them. CDR1 is LGHNT and CDR2 is FRNRAP in the germline V gene. The CDR3 is 15 residues long. The CDR3 nucleotides are TGTGCTAGTGGTTTGTTCGACACCGGCGACTATGGCTACACCTTC. Amino acids: CASGLFDTGDYGYTF.

This clone was seen only a few times. This chain joins TRBV7-9 and TRBJ1-4; D might be TRBD1 (6 bases). The CDR3 is 17 residues long. Germline V gives CDR1 SEHNR, CDR2 FQNEAQ (reference sequence). Trimming pared 3 bases from V and 0 bases from J, leaving 14 bases between. CDR3 amino acids: CASSFFSTGPTNEKLFF. CDR3 DNA sequence: TGTGCCAGCAGCTTTTTCTCGACAGGCCCAACTAATGAAAAACTGTTTTTT.

This chain connects TRBV4-1 to TRBJ2-7; weak D call: TRBD1 (6 bases). This CDR3 contains 18 residues. Trimming took off 2 bases at V and 3 bases at J, with 23 bases between the two ends. Germline V lookup: CDR1 MGHRA, CDR2 YSYEKL. CDR3 DNA: TGCGCCAGCAGCCAAACATACCGGGACAACCTCATGTACTACGAGCAGTACTTC. It encodes CASSQTYRDNLMYYEQYF.

This clone was recorded a few times. The chain combines TRBV12-5 with TRBJ2-7, with 7 bases fitting TRBD2. This CDR3 comprises 15 residues. V trimming: 0 bases; J trimming: 2 bases; junction bases outside the gene matches: 4. Germline CDR1 and CDR2: LGHNT and FRNRAP. CDR3 in DNA: TGTGCTAGTGGTTTGGTAAGCGGGGTGCCCTACGAGCAGTACTTC. It encodes CASGLVSGVPYEQYF.

The CDR3 region has the DNA TGTGCCAGCAGCACAGGGAATAGCAATCAGCCCCAGCATTTT. It specifies CASSTGNSNQPQHF. J is TRBJ1-5 and V is TRBV13; the D gene is possibly TRBD1 (6 bases). The germline CDR1 and CDR2 sequences are PRHDT and FYEKMQ (reference sequence). Trimming removed 5 bases at V and 0 bases at J, with 8 bases between. This CDR3 has 14 residues.

This sequence joins TRBV18 and TRBJ2-5; 10 nucleotides match TRBD2. This CDR3 region has 17 residues. Germline V lookup: CDR1 KGHSH, CDR2 LQKENI. The V gene end was trimmed by 0 bases and the J gene end by 3 bases; junction bases not matched to a gene: 7. CDR3 sequence: CASSPPSSGGWKETQYF. The CDR3, as DNA: TGTGCCAGCTCACCACCGTCTAGCGGGGGATGGAAAGAGACCCAGTACTTC.

The J gene is TRBJ2-2, the V gene TRBV5-1, with 9 bases that match TRBD1. The ends lost 0 bases at V and 7 bases at J; junction bases unmatched: 4. The germline V gene has CDR1 SGHRS and CDR2 YFSETQ. The CDR3 sequence is 15 residues long. The CDR3 coding sequence is TGCGCCAGCAGCTTGGGGGACAGGGCAATCGGGGAGCTGTTTTTT. The encoded protein is CASSLGDRAIGELFF.

The chain has TRBV11-2 and TRBJ2-3; 8 bases line up with TRBD1. Germline CDR1 reads SGHAT; CDR2 reads FQNNGV. Trimming removed 5 bases from V and 0 bases from J; junction bases left unmatched: 7. This CDR3 has 16 residues. In DNA form, the CDR3 reads TGTGCCAGCAGCCGCGGACAGGGTGGTAGCACAGATACGCAGTATTTT. This sequence encodes CASSRGQGGSTDTQYF. The full variable domain, completed using reference TRBV11-2 and TRBJ2-3, is EAGVAQSPRYKIIEKRQSVAFWCNPISGHATLYWYQQILGQGPKLLIQFQNNGVVDDSQLPKDRFSAERLKGVDSTLKIQPAKLEDSAVYLCASSRGQGGSTDTQYFGPGTRLTVL.

The chain combines TRBV5-1 with TRBJ2-5, with a tentative D call TRBD1 (5 bases). CDR1 and CDR2 from the germline V gene are SGHRS and YFSETQ. The CDR3 covers 14 residues. The V gene lost 2 bases and the J gene lost 1 base, with 9 bases spanning the gap. Here the CDR3 reads CASSLQDSQETQYF. DNA of the CDR3: TGCGCCAGCAGCTTACAGGATTCCCAAGAGACCCAGTACTTC. Complete variable domain (other parts from reference TRBV5-1 and TRBJ2-5): KAGVTQTPRYLIKTRGQQVTLSCSPISGHRSVSWYQQTPGQGLQFLFEYFSETQRNKGNFPGRFSGRQFSNSRSEMNVSTLELGDSALYLCASSLQDSQETQYFGPGTRLLVL.

The gene calls are TRBV6-5 and TRBJ2-2; weak D call: TRBD2 (6 bases). Trimming shortened V by 4 bases and J by 5 bases, and 17 bases separated the two germline ends. Germline V gene data show CDR1 as MNHEY and CDR2 as SVGAGI. The CDR3 contains 16 residues. The CDR3 loop is CASSSRTRRGTGELFF. CDR3 DNA: TGTGCCAGCAGTTCTCGGACCAGGAGGGGAACCGGGGAGCTGTTTTTT.

The chain is built from TRBV19 and TRBJ2-1, with 10 bases fitting TRBD2. Germline CDR1 and CDR2: LNHDA and SQIVND (reference sequence). The CDR3 extends over 16 amino acids. With 2 bases clipped from V and 7 bases from J, the junction kept 8 bases outside the gene matches. The CDR3 loop reads CASSIPSGGTGNEQFF. CDR3 nucleotides: TGTGCCAGTAGTATACCTAGCGGGGGTACGGGTAATGAGCAGTTCTTC.

This rearrangement joins TRBV5-6 to TRBJ2-7; D is unresolved. Trimming removed 0 bases at V and 2 bases at J, with 9 bases between. Germline V lookup: CDR1 SGHDT, CDR2 YYEEEE. The CDR3 runs to 14 residues. As DNA, the CDR3 is TGTGCCAGCAGCTTGGTAGGCAGCGCCTACGAGCAGTACTTC. It codes for CASSLVGSAYEQYF.